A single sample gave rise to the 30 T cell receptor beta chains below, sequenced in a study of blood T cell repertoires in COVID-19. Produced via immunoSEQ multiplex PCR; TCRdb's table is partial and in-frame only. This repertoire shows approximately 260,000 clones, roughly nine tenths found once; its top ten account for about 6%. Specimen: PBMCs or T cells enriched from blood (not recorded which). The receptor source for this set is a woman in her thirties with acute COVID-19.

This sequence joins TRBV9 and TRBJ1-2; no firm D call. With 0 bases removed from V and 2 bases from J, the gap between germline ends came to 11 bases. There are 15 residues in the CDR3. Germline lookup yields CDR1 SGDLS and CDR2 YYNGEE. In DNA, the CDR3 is TGTGCCAGCAGCGTAGCTGTGACACCCAACTATGGCTACACCTTC. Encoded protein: CASSVAVTPNYGYTF.

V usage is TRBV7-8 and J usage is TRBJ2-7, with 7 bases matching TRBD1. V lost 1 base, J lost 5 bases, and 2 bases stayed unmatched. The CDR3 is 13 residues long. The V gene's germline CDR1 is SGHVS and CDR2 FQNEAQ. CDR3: CASSLGQGDEQYF. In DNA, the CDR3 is TGTGCCAGCAGCTTAGGTCAGGGGGACGAGCAGTACTTC.

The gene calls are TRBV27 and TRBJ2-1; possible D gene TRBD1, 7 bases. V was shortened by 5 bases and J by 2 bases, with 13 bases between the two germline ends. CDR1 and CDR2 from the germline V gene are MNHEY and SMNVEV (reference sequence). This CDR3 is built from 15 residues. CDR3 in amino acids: CASSTSGGPYNEQFF. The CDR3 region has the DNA TGTGCCAGCAGTACATCAGGGGGGCCCTACAATGAGCAGTTCTTC.

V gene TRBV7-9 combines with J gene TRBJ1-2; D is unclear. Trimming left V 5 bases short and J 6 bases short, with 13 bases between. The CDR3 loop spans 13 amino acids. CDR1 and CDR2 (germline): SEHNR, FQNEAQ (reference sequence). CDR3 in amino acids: CASSHIRGNGYTF. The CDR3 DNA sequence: TGTGCCAGCAGCCACATCCGGGGTAATGGCTACACCTTC.

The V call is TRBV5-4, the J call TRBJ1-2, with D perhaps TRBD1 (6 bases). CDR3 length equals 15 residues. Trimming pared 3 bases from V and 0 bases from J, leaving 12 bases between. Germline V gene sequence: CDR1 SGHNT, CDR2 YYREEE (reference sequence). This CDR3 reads CASSSPTGSNYGYTF. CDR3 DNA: TGTGCCAGCAGCTCCCCGACAGGTTCTAACTATGGCTACACCTTC.

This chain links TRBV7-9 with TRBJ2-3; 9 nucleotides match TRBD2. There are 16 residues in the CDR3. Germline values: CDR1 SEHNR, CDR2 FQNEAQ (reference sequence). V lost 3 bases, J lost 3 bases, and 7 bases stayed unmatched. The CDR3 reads CASSFWRGGLTDTQYF. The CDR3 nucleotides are TGTGCCAGCAGCTTTTGGCGGGGGGGCCTTACAGATACGCAGTATTTT.

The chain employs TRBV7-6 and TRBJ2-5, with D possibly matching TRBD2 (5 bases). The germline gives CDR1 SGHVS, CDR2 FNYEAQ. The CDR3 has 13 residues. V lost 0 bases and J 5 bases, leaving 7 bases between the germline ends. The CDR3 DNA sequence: TGTGCCAGCAGCTTAGCGAAGCGGGAGACCCAGTACTTC. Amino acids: CASSLAKRETQYF.

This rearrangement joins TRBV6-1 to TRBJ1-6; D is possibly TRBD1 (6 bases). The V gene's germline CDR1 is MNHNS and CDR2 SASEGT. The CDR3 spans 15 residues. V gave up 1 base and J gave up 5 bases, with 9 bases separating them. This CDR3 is CASSEGQANNSPLHF. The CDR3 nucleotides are TGTGCCAGCAGTGAAGGACAGGCTAATAATTCACCCCTCCACTTT.

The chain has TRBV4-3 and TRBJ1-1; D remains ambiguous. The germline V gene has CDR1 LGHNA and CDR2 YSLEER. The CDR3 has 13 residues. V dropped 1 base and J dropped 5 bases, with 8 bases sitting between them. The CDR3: CASSQGPFTEAFF. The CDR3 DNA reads TGCGCCAGCAGCCAAGGGCCGTTTACTGAAGCTTTCTTT.

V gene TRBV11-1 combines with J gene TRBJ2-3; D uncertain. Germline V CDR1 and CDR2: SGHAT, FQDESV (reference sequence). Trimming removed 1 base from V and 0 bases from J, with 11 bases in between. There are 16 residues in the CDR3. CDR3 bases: TGTGCCAGCAGCTTAGGGGCCGGCCGGAGCACAGATACGCAGTATTTT. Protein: CASSLGAGRSTDTQYF.

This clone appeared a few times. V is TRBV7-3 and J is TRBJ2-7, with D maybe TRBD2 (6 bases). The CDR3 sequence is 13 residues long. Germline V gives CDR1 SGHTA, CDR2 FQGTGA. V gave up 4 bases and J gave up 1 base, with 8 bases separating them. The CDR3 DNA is TGTGCCAGCAGCTGGGGAGGATCCTACGAGCAGTACTTC. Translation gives CASSWGGSYEQYF.

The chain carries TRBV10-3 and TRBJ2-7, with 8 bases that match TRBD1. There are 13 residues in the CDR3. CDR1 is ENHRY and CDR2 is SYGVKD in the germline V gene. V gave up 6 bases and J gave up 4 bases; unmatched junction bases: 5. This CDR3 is CAISGQGFYEQYF. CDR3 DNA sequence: TGTGCCATCAGCGGACAGGGTTTTTACGAGCAGTACTTC.

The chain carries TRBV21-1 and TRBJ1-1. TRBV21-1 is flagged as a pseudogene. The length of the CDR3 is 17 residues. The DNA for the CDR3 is TGTGCCAGCAGCAAAGCGCGGTCTGAGGGAAAGGACACTGAAGCTTTCTTT. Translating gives CASSKARSEGKDTEAFF.

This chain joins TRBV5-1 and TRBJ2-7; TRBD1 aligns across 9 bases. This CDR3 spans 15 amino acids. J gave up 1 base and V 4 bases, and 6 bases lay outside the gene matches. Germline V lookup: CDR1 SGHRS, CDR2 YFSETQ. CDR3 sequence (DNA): TGCGCCAGCAGCGCCACCGGGACAGGGTCCTACGAGCAGTACTTC. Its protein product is CASSATGTGSYEQYF.

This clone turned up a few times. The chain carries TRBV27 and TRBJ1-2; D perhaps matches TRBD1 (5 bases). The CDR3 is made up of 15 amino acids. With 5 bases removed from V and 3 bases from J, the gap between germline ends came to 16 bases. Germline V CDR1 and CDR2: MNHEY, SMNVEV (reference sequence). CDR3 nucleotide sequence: TGTGCCAGCAGTCCGTATCAGGGTTCTGACTATGGCTACACCTTC. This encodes CASSPYQGSDYGYTF.

CDR3 in DNA: TGTGCCAGCAGCCCACAGGGGATCAGACCAGATACGCAGTATTTT. Its protein product is CASSPQGIRPDTQYF. The V and J genes are TRBV7-9 and TRBJ2-3, with 7 bases fitting TRBD1. The trim removed 5 bases at V and 4 bases at J, leaving 9 bases unmatched. Per the germline V gene, CDR1 is SEHNR and CDR2 is FQNEAQ (reference sequence). The CDR3 contains 15 residues.

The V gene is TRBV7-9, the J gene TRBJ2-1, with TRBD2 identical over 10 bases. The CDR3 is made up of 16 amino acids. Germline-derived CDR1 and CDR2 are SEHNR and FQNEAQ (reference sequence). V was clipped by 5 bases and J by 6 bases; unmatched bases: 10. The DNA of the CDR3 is TGTGCCAGCAGCCCGATCGCTAGCGGGGGAACCAATGAGCAGTTCTTC. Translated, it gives CASSPIASGGTNEQFF.

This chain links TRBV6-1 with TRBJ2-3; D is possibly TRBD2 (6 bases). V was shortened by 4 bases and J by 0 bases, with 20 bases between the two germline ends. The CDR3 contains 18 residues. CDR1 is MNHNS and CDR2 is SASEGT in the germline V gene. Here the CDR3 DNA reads TGTGCCAGCAGTGTCATACTGGCTGTTAGCGGTAGCACAGATACGCAGTATTTT. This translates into CASSVILAVSGSTDTQYF.

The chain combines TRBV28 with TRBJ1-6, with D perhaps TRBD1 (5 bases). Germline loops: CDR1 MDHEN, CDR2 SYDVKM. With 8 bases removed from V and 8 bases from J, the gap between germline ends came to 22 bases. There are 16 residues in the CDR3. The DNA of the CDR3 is TGTGCCAGCGGAAATGGTCAGGGCCCATTGTATTCACCCCTCCACTTT. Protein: CASGNGQGPLYSPLHF.

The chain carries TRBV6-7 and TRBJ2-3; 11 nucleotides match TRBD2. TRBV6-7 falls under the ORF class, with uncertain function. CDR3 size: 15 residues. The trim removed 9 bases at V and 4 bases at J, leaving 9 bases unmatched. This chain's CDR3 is CARRLAGWVADTQYF. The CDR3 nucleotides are TGTGCCAGACGACTAGCGGGATGGGTTGCAGATACGCAGTATTTT.

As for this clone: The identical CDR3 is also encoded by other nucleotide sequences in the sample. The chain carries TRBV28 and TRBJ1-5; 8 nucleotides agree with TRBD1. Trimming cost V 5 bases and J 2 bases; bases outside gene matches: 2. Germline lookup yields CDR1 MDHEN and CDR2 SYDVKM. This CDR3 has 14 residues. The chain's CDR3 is CASSLTGGNQPQHF. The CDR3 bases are TGTGCCAGCAGTCTGACAGGGGGCAATCAGCCCCAGCATTTT. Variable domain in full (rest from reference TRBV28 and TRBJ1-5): DVKVTQSSRYLVKRTGEKVFLECVQDMDHENMFWYRQDPGLGLRLIYFSYDVKMKEKGDIPEGYSVSREKKERFSLILESASTNQTSMYLCASSLTGGNQPQHFGDGTRLSIL.

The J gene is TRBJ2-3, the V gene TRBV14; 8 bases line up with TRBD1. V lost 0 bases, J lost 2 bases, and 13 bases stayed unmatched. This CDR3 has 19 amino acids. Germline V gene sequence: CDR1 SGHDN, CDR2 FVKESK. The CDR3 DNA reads TGTGCCAGCAGCCAAGAGGAAATTTATTGGACAGGGACCACAGATACGCAGTATTTT. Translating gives CASSQEEIYWTGTTDTQYF.

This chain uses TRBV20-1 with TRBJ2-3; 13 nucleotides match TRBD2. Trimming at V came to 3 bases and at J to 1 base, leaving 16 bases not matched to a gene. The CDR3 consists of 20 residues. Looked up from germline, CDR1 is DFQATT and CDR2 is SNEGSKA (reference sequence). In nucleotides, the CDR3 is TGCAGTGCTAGTCAAACCGGGACTAGCGGGACACCTCTGCGCACAGATACGCAGTATTTT. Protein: CSASQTGTSGTPLRTDTQYF.

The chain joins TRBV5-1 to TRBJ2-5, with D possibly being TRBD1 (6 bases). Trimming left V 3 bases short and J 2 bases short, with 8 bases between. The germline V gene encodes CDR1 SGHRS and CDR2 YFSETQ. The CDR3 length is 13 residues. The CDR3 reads CASSSQGQETQYF. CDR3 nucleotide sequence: TGCGCCAGCAGCTCCCAGGGGCAAGAGACCCAGTACTTC.

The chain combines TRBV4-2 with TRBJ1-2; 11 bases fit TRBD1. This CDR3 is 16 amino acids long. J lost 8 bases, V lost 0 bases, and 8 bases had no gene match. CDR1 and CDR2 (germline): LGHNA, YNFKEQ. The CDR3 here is CASSQDGTGTGGGYTF. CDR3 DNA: TGTGCCAGCAGCCAAGACGGGACAGGGACAGGGGGAGGCTACACCTTC.

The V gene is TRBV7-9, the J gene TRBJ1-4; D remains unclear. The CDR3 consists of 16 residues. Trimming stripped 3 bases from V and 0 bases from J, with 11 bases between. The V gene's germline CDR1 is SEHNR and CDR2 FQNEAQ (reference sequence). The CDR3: CASSFRESSTNEKLFF. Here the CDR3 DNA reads TGTGCCAGCAGCTTCCGGGAGAGCTCAACTAATGAAAAACTGTTTTTT.

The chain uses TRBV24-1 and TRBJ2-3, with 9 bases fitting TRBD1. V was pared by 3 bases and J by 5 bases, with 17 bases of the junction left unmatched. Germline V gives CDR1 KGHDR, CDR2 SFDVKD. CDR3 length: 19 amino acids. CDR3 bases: TGTGCCACCAGTGATCGGTCTAACGGACCGGGACAGGGTGTAGATACGCAGTATTTT. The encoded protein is CATSDRSNGPGQGVDTQYF.

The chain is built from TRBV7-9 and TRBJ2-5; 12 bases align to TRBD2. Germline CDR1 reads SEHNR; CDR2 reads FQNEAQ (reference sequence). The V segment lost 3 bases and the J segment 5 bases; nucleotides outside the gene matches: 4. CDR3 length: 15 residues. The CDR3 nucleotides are TGTGCCAGCAGCTTTGGACTAGCGGGAAGGGAGACCCAGTACTTC. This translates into CASSFGLAGRETQYF.

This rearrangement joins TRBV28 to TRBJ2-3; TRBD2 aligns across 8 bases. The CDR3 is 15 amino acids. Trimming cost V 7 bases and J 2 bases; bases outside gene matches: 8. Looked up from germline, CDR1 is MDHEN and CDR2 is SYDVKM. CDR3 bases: TGTGCCAGCATCGATACTAGCGGCCTCACAGATACGCAGTATTTT. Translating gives CASIDTSGLTDTQYF.

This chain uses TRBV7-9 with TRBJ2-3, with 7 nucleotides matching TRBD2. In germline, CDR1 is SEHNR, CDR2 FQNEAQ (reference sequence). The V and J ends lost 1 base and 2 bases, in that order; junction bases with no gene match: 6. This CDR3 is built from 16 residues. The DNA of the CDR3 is TGTGCCAGCAGCTTAGAGGCGGGAGCCCCCACAGATACGCAGTATTTT. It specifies CASSLEAGAPTDTQYF. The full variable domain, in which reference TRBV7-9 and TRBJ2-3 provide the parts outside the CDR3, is DTGVSQNPRHKITKRGQNVTFRCDPISEHNRLYWYRQTLGQGPEFLTYFQNEAQLEKSRLLSDRFSAERPKGSFSTLEIQRTEQGDSAMYLCASSLEAGAPTDTQYFGPGTRLTVL.